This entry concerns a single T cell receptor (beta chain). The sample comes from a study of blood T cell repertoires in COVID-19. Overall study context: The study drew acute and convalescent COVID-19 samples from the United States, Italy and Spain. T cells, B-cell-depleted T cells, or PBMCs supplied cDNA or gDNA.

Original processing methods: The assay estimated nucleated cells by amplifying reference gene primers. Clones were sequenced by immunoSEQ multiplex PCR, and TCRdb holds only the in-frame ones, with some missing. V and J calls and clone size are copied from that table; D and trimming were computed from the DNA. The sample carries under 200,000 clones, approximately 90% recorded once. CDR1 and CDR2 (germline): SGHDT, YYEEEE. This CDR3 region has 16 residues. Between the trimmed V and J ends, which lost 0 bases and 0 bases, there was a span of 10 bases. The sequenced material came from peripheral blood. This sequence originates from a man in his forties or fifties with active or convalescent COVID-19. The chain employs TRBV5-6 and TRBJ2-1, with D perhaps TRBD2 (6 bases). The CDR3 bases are TGTGCCAGCAGCTTGGTTGTCGGGAGCTCCTACAATGAGCAGTTCTTC. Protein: CASSLVVGSSYNEQFF.